A single T cell receptor beta chain is shown here with its context. Antigen: not known. This PCR relied on a set of 60 Vbeta primers and 13 Jbeta primers. The method was immunoSEQ multiplex PCR; TCRdb's version includes in-frame clones alone and lacks a portion of them. The sample includes more than 95,000 clones, approximately 78% of them seen just once. The CDR3 has 13 residues. CDR1 is LNHDA, CDR2 SQIVND, per germline (reference sequence). V was clipped by 3 bases and J by 8 bases, with 10 bases between them. This sample stems from a study of cytomegalovirus exposure and HLA in healthy donors. Overall study findings and caveats: Association of a missense DCLRE1C variant with TCR beta V- and J-gene trimming was reported in a later analysis.

This chain links TRBV19 with TRBJ1-4, with TRBD1 as a possible D gene (5 bases). Sequences were obtained from PBMCs. The TCR comes from a woman aged 35 to 49 in good health and CMV-seronegative. CDR3 sequence (DNA): TGTGCCAGTAGTATTGAGAACAGGGAAAAACTGTTTTTT. The encoded protein is CASSIENREKLFF.